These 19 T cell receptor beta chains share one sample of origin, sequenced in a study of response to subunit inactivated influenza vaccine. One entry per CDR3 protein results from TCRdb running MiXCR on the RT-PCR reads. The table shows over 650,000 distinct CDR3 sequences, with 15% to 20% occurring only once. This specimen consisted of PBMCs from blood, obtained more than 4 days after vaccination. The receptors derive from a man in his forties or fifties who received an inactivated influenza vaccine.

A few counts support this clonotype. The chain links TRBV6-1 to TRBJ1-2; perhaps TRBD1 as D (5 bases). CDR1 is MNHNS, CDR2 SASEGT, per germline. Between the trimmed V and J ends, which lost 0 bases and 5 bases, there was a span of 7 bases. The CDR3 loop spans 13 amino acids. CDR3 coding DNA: TGTGCCAGCAGTGAAGCCGGGGGGTATGGCTACACCTTC. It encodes CASSEAGGYGYTF.

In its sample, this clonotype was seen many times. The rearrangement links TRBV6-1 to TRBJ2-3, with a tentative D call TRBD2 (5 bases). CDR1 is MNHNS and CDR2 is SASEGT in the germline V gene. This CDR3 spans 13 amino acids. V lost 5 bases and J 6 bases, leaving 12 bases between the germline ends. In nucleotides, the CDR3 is TGTGCCAGCAGTCGGCAAGAGCGGGATACGCAGTATTTT. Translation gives CASSRQERDTQYF.

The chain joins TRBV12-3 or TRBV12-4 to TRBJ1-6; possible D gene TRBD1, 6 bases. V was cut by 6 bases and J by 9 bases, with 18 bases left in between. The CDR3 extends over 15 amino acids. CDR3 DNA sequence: TGTGCCAGCAGCGGAACAGGGACACTGAGTTCACCCCTCCACTTT. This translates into CASSGTGTLSSPLHF.

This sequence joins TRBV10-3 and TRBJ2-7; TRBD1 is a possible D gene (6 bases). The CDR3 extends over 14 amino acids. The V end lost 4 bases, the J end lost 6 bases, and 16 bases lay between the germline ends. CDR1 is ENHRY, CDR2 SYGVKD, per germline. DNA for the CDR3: TGTGCCATCAGTGGGGCAGGGGCGCAGGGCGAGCAGTACTTC. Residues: CAISGAGAQGEQYF.

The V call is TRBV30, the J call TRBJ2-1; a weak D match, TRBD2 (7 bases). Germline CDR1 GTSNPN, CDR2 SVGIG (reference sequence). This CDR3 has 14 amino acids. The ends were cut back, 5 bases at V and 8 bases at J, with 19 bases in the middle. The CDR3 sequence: CAWLSGHGGHEQFF. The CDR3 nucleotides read TGTGCCTGGTTATCTGGCCACGGGGGGCATGAGCAGTTCTTC.

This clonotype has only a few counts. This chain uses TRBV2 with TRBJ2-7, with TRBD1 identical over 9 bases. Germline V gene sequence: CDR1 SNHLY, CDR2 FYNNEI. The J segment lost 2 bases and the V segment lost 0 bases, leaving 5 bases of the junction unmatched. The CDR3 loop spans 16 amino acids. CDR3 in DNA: TGTGCCAGCAGTGAAGCAGGGACAGGGTGGGCCTACGAGCAGTACTTC. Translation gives CASSEAGTGWAYEQYF.

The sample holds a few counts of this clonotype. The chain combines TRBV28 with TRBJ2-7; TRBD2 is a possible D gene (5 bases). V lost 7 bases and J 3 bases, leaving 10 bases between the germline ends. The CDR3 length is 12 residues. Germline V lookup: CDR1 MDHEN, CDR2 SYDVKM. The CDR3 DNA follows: TGTGCCAGCACCCCCCGGGGCTACGAGCAGTACTTC. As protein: CASTPRGYEQYF. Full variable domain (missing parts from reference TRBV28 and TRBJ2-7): DVKVTQSSRYLVKRTGEKVFLECVQDMDHENMFWYRQDPGLGLRLIYFSYDVKMKEKGDIPEGYSVSREKKERFSLILESASTNQTSMYLCASTPRGYEQYFGPGTRLTVT.

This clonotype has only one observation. CDR3 DNA sequence: TGTGCCAGCAGCTTATGGTTCGAGATTGGGTGGGGGACCTACAATGAGCAGTTCTTC. It specifies CASSLWFEIGWGTYNEQFF. The gene calls are TRBV7-3 and TRBJ2-1; D is tentatively TRBD1 or TRBD2 (5 bases each). The CDR3 runs to 19 residues. Trimming took off 2 bases at V and 2 bases at J, with 22 bases between the two ends. CDR1 and CDR2 (germline): SGHTA, FQGTGA.

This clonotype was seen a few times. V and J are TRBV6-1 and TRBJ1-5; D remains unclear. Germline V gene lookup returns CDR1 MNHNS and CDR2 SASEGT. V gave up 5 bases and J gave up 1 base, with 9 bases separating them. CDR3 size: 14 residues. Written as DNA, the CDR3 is TGTGCCAGCAGTCCTACGACCAGCAATCAGCCCCAGCATTTT. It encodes CASSPTTSNQPQHF.

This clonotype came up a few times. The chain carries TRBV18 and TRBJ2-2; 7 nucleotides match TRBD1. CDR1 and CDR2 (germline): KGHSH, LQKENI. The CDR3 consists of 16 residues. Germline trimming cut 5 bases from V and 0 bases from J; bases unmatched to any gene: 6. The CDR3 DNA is TGTGCCAGCTCATCTGGGACAGCCCCGAACACCGGGGAGCTGTTTTTT. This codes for CASSSGTAPNTGELFF.

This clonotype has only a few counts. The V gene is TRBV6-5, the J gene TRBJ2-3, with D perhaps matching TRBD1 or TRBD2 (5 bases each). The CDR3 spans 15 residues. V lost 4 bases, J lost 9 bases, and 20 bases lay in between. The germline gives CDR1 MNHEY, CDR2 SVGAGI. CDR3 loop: CASSSRGRAPGTQYF. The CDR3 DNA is TGTGCCAGCAGTTCCCGGGGCAGGGCCCCAGGAACGCAGTATTTT.

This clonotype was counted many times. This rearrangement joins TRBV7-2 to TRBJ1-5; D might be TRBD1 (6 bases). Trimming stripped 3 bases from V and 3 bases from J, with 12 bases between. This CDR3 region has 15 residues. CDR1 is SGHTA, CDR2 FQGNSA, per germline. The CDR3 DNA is TGTGCCAGCAGCTTTAGGGGACAAACCAATCAGCCCCAGCATTTT. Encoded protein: CASSFRGQTNQPQHF.

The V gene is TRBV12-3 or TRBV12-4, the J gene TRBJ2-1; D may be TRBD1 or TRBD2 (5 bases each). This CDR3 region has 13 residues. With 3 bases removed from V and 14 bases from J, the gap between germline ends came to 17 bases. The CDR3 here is CASSLAGTRGEFF. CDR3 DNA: TGTGCCAGCAGTTTGGCCGGGACCCGAGGAGAGTTCTTC.

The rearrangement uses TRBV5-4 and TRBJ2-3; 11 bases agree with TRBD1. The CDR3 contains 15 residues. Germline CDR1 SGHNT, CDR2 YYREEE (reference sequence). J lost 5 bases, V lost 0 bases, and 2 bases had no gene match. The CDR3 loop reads CASSLAGQGVDTQYF. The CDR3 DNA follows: TGTGCCAGCAGCTTGGCGGGACAGGGGGTAGATACGCAGTATTTT.

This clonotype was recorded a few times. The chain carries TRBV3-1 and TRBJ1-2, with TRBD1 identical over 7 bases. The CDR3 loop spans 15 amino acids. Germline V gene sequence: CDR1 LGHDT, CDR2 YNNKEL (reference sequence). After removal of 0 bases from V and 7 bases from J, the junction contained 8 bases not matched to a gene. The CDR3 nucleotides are TGTGCCAGCAGCCAAGATCACGCGACAGGGACTGGCTACACCTTC. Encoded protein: CASSQDHATGTGYTF.

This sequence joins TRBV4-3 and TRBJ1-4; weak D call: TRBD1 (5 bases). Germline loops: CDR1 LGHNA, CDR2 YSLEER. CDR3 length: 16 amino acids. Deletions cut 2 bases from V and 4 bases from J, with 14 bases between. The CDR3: CASSQSMDNRNEKLFF. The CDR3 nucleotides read TGCGCCAGCAGCCAAAGCATGGACAACCGTAATGAAAAACTGTTTTTT.

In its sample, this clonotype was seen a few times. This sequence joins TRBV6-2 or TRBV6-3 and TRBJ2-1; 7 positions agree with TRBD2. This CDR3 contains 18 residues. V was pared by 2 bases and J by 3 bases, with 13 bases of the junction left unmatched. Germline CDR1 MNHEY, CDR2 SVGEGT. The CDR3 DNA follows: TGTGCCAGCAGTTACGAATTAGCCGGGGGGTACCTCTACAATGAGCAGTTCTTC. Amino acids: CASSYELAGGYLYNEQFF.

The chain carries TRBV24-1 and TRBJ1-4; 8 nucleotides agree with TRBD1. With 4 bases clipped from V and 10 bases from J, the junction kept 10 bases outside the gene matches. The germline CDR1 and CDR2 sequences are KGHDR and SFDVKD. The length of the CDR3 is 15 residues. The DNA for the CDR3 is TGTGCCACCAGTGACCCCGGACAGGGAAGCGGAAAACTGTTTTTT. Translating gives CATSDPGQGSGKLFF.

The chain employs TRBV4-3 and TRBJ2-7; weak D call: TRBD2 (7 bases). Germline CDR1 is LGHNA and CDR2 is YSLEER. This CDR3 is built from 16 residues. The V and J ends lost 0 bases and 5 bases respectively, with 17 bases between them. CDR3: CASSQDWGGAIDEQYF. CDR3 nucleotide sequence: TGCGCCAGCAGCCAAGATTGGGGGGGGGCCATAGACGAGCAGTACTTC.